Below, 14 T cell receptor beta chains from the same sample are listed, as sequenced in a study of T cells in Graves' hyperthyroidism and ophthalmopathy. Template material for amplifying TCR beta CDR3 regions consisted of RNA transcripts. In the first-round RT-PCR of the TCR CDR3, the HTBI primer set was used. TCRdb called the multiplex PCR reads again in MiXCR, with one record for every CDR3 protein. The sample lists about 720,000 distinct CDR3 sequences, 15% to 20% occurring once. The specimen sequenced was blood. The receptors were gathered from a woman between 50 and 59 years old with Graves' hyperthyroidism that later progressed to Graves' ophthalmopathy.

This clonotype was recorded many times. Here the CDR3 DNA reads TGCAGTGCTAGAGCCTCGGGGGAGCTTAGCAATCAGCCCCAGCATTTT. It encodes CSARASGELSNQPQHF. The chain couples TRBV20-1 to TRBJ1-5; D may be TRBD1 (5 bases). This CDR3 has 16 amino acids. CDR1 DFQATT and CDR2 SNEGSKA come from the germline V gene (reference sequence). Trimming removed 1 base at V and 0 bases at J, with 13 bases between.

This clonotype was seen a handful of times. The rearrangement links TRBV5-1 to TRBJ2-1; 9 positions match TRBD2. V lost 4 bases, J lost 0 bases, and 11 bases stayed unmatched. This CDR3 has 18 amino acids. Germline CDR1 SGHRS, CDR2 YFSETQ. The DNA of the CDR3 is TGCGCCAGCAGCCTAACAGCTAGCGGGACAAGCTCCTACAATGAGCAGTTCTTC. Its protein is CASSLTASGTSSYNEQFF.

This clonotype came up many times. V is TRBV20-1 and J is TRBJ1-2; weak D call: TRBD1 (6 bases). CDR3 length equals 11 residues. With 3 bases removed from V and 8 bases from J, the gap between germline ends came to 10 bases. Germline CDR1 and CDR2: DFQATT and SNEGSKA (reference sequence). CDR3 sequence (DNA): TGCAGTGCTAGTCGGGACATCGGCTACACCTTC. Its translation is CSASRDIGYTF.

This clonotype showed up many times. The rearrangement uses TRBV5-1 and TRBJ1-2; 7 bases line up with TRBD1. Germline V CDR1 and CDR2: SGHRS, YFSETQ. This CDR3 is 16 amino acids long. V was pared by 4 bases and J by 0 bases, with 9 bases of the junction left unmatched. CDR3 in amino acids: CASSRDGQASNYGYTF. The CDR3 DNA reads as TGCGCCAGCAGCAGGGACGGACAGGCGTCTAACTATGGCTACACCTTC.

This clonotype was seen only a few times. The CDR3 DNA sequence: TGTGCCAGCAGAAGGATTACCGGGACCCTAAGGGATGAGCAGTTCTTC. It translates to CASRRITGTLRDEQFF. This chain connects TRBV27 to TRBJ2-1; tentatively, D is TRBD1 or TRBD2 (5 bases each). Germline V gives CDR1 MNHEY, CDR2 SMNVEV (reference sequence). V lost 6 bases to trimming and J lost 8 bases, with 23 bases between them. The CDR3 consists of 16 residues.

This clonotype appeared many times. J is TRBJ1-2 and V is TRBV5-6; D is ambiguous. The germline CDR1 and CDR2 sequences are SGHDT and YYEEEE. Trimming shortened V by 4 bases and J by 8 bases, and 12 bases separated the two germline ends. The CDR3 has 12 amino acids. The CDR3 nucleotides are TGTGCCAGCAGCCCATGGTCAAGCGGCTACACCTTC. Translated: CASSPWSSGYTF.

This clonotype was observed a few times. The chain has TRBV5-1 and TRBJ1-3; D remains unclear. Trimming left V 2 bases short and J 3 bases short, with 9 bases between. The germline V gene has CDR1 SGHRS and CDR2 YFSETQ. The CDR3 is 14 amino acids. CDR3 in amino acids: CASSFGQLGNTIYF. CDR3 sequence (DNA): TGCGCCAGCAGCTTTGGTCAGCTTGGAAACACCATATATTTT.

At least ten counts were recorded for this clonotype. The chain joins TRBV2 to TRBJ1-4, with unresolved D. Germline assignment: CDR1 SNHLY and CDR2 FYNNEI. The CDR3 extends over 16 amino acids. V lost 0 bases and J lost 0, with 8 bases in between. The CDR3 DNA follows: TGTGCCAGCAGTGAAGCTTACGGAGCAACTAATGAAAAACTGTTTTTT. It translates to CASSEAYGATNEKLFF. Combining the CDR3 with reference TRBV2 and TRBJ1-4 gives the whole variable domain EPEVTQTPSHQVTQMGQEVILRCVPISNHLYFYWYRQILGQKVEFLVSFYNNEISEKSEIFDDQFSVERPDGSNFTLKIRSTKLEDSAMYFCASSEAYGATNEKLFFGSGTQLSVL.

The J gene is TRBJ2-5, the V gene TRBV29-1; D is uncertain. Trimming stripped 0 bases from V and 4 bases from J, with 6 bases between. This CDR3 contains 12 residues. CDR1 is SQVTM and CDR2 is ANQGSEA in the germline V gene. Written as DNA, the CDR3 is TGCAGCGTTGAAGATGCTATAGAGACCCAGTACTTC. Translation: CSVEDAIETQYF. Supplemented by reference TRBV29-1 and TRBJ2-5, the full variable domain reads SAVISQKPSRDICQRGTSLTIQCQVDSQVTMMFWYRQQPGQSLTLIATANQGSEATYESGFVIDKFPISRPNLTFSTLTVSNMSPEDSSIYLCSVEDAIETQYFGPGTRLLVL.

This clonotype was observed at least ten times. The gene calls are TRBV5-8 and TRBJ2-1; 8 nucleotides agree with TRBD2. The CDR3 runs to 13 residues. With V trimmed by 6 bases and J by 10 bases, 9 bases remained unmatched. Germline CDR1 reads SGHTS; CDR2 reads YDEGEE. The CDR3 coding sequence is TGTGCCAGCATCCTCCCGGGAGGGCACGAGCAGTTCTTC. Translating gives CASILPGGHEQFF.

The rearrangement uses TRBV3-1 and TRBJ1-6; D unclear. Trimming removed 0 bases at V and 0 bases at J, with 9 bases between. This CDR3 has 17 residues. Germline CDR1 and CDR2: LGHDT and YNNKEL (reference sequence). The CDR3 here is CASSQEWSSSYNSPLHF. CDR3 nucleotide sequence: TGTGCCAGCAGCCAAGAGTGGTCTAGCTCCTATAATTCACCCCTCCACTTT.

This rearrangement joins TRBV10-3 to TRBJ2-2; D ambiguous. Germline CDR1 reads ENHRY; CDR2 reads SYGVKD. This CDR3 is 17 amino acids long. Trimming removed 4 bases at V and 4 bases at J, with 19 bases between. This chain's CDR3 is CAISAQSGQRGTGELFF. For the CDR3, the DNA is TGTGCCATCAGTGCCCAGTCCGGGCAGAGAGGCACCGGGGAGCTGTTTTTT.

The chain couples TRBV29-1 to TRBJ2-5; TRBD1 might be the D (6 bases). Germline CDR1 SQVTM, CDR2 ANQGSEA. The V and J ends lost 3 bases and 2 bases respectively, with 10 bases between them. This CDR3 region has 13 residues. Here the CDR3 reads CSVDPQGQETQYF. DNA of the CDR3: TGCAGCGTTGATCCCCAGGGGCAAGAGACCCAGTACTTC. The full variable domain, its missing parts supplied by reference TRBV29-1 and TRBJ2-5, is SAVISQKPSRDICQRGTSLTIQCQVDSQVTMMFWYRQQPGQSLTLIATANQGSEATYESGFVIDKFPISRPNLTFSTLTVSNMSPEDSSIYLCSVDPQGQETQYFGPGTRLLVL.

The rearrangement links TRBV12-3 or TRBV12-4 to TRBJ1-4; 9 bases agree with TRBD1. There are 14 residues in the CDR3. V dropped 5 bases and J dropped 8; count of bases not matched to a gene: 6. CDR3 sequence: CASSPTGGPEKLFF. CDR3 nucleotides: TGTGCCAGCAGTCCAACAGGGGGCCCCGAAAAACTGTTTTTT.